This T cell receptor (beta chain) appears in the sequencing data of a study of graft-versus-host responses after intestinal transplantation. Sequenced by immunoSEQ multiplex PCR; TCRdb stores in-frame clones only, minus some. The data hold 55,000 to 65,000 clones, with 90% to 95% observed a single time. Germline values: CDR1 MNHEY, CDR2 SVGAGI. The germline V and J ends were trimmed by 8 bases and 6 bases, with 17 bases remaining between them. The CDR3 is made up of 14 amino acids. A note on this clone: What it binds is not known.

Study findings and constraints: GvH clonotypes were identified within recipient marrow, with a subset emerging first in ileum or blood. Some patients had graft-donor T cell macrochimerism. In their allografts, the ratios of graft-versus-host to host-versus-graft T cell clones were high.

This chain joins TRBV6-5 and TRBJ1-5; D might be TRBD1 (5 bases). This receptor was identified in a human donor who was the organ donor for an intestinal transplant. This material consisted of unstimulated CD4+ T cells sorted from spleen or lymph node cells, taken before transplant. The CDR3 reads CASGGEVSGQPQHF. The CDR3, as DNA: TGTGCCAGCGGAGGGGAGGTGAGTGGTCAGCCCCAGCATTTT.